This TCR beta chain is drawn from a study of T cell responses to AZD1222 COVID-19 vaccine. Study-wide results and caveats: Researchers took repertoire samples only after the peak T cell response had come. Spike-spanning, vaccine-associated CD4 TCRs were dominant at 160-218 and 743-854. Spike-specific TCR breadth and depth went up after people got two AZD1222 doses.

CDR1 is SQVTM, CDR2 ANQGSEA, per germline. Trimming shortened V by 3 bases and J by 4 bases, and 9 bases separated the two germline ends. This CDR3 is 12 amino acids long. Of note for this clone: Antigen: not known.

Assay used: immunoSEQ multiplex PCR; TCRdb lists only in-frame clones, some missing. Of about 83,000 clones in the sample, roughly 90% were seen once. This sequence originates from an adult in good health. This chain uses TRBV29-1 with TRBJ1-2; D not resolved. Specimen: peripheral blood, collected on day 0 of MenACWY control vaccination. The CDR3 DNA reads TGCAGCGTTGACGAGGGTTCCTATGGCTACACCTTC. This encodes CSVDEGSYGYTF.